The clone carrying this T cell receptor (beta chain) was seen ten or more times. The sample belongs to a study of human T cells and chemical hapten exposure. Study-wide context: Variation in per-sample TCR yields came mainly from small pooled library volume differences.

Noted time point: pre-sensitization, week 0. Stated treatment: therapeutic diphenylcyclopropenone sensitization with weekly scalp DPC. It was unfractionated whole blood from which total RNA was extracted. TCRdb fed the RACE reads into MiXCR, producing one record per CDR3 protein. The table includes 200,000 to 300,000 distinct CDR3 sequences, about 8.1% detected once. Looked up from germline, CDR1 is DFQATT and CDR2 is SNEGSKA (reference sequence). Losses at the gene ends were 1 base for V and 7 bases for J; bases not matched to a gene: 12. This CDR3 contains 16 residues. The J gene is TRBJ1-4, the V gene TRBV20-1, with 7 bases identical to TRBD1. The sequence came from a middle-aged woman with alopecia areata. Some clones in this sample may be carry-over from other donors' samples. Source: whole blood, taken in connection with sensitization to the hapten diphenylcyclopropenone (DPC). The CDR3: CSARAPPPDRIEKLFF. CDR3 nucleotide sequence: TGCAGTGCTAGAGCTCCCCCCCCGGACAGGATTGAAAAACTGTTTTTT.